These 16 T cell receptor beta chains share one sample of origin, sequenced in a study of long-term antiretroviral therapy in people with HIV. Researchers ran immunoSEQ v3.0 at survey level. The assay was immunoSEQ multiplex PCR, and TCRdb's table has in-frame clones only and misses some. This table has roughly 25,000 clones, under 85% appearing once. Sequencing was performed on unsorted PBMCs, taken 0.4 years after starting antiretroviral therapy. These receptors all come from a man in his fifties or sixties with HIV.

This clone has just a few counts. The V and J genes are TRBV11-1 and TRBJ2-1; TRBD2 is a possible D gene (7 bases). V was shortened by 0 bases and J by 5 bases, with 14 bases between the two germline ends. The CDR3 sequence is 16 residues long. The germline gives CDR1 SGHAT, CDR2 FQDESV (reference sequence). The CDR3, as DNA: TGTGCCAGCAGCTTAGCAGGCGGGGGCTATAACAATGAGCAGTTCTTC. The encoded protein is CASSLAGGGYNNEQFF.

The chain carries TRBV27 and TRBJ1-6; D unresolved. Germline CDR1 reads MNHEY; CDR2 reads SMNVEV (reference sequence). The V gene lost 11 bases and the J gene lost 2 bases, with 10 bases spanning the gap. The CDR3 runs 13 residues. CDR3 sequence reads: CAARGPYNSPLHF. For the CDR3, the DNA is TGTGCCGCCAGAGGACCCTATAATTCACCCCTCCACTTT.

As DNA, the CDR3 is TGTGCCAGTAGTACGTACGGGGGGATCTTCACCGGGGAGCTGTTTTTT. This encodes CASSTYGGIFTGELFF. The chain carries TRBV19 and TRBJ2-2; TRBD2 agrees at 7 bases. The CDR3 length is 16 residues. The V gene's germline CDR1 is LNHDA and CDR2 SQIVND (reference sequence). With 4 bases clipped from V and 4 bases from J, the junction kept 9 bases outside the gene matches.

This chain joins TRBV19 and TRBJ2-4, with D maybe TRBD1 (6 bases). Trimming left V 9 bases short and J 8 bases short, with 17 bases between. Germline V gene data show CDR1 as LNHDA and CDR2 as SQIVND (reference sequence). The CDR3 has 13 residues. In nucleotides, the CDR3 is TGTGCCAGCAACCGGGGACACCGGGACATTCAGTACTTC. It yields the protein CASNRGHRDIQYF.

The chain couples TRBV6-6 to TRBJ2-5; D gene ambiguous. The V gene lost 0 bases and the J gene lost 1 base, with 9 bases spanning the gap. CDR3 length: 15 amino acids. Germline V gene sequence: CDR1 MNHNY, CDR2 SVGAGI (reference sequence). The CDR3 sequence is CASSYSRSVQETQYF. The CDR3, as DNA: TGTGCCAGCAGTTACTCGAGGTCGGTCCAAGAGACCCAGTACTTC.

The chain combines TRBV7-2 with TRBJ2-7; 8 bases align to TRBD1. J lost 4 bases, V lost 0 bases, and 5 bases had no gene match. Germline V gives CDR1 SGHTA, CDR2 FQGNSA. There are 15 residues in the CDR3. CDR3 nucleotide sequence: TGTGCCAGCAGCTTAGCGAACAGGGGGGTGTACGAGCAGTACTTC. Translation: CASSLANRGVYEQYF.

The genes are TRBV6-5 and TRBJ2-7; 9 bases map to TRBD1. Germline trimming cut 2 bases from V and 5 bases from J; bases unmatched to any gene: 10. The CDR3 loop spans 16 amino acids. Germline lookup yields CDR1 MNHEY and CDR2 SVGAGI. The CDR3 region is CASSYQGQGRNDEQYF. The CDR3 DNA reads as TGTGCCAGCAGTTACCAGGGACAGGGAAGGAACGACGAGCAGTACTTC.

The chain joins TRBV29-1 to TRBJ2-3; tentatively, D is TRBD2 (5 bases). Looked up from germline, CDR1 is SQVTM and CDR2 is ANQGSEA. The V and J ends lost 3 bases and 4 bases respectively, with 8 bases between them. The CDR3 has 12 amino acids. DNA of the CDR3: TGCAGCGTTGATATCGGGGCAGATACGCAGTATTTT. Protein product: CSVDIGADTQYF.

DNA for the CDR3: TGTGCCAGCAGTTTAGGGACAGGACTCTACGAGCAGTACTTC. Protein product: CASSLGTGLYEQYF. The chain couples TRBV27 to TRBJ2-7, with 8 bases that match TRBD1. Germline V CDR1 and CDR2: MNHEY, SMNVEV (reference sequence). V was clipped by 2 bases and J by 3 bases; unmatched bases: 3. The CDR3 loop spans 14 amino acids.

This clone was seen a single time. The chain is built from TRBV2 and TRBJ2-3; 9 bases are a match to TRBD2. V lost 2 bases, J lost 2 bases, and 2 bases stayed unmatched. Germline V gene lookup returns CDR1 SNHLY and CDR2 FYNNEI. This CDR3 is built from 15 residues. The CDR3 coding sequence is TGTGCCAGCAGTGAACTAGCGGGGAACACAGATACGCAGTATTTT. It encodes CASSELAGNTDTQYF. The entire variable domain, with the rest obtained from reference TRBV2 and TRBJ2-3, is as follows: EPEVTQTPSHQVTQMGQEVILRCVPISNHLYFYWYRQILGQKVEFLVSFYNNEISEKSEIFDDQFSVERPDGSNFTLKIRSTKLEDSAMYFCASSELAGNTDTQYFGPGTRLTVL.

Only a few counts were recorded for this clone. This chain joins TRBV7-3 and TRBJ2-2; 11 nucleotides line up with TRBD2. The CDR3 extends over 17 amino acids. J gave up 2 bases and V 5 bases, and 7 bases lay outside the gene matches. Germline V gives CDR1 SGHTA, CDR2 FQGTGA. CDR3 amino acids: CASSATSGAINTGELFF. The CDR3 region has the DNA TGTGCCAGCAGCGCGACTAGCGGGGCGATTAACACCGGGGAGCTGTTTTTT.

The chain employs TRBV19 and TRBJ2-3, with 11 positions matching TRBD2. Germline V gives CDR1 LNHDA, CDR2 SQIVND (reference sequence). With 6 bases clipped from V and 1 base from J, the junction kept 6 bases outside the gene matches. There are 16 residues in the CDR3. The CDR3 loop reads CASRPLAGGRTDTQYF. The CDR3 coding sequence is TGTGCCAGTAGGCCCCTAGCGGGGGGACGCACAGATACGCAGTATTTT.

CDR3: CASSLDRDIKNIQYF. CDR3 nucleotide sequence: TGTGCCAGCAGCTTGGATAGGGACATAAAAAACATTCAGTACTTC. The genes are TRBV5-6 and TRBJ2-4, with D maybe TRBD1 (6 bases). Germline V gene lookup returns CDR1 SGHDT and CDR2 YYEEEE. The CDR3 runs 15 residues. V was cut by 0 bases and J by 4 bases, with 11 bases left in between. The variable domain in full, with the rest retrieved from reference TRBV5-6 and TRBJ2-4, is DAGVTQSPTHLIKTRGQQVTLRCSPKSGHDTVSWYQQALGQGPQFIFQYYEEEERQRGNFPDRFSGHQFPNYSSELNVNALLLGDSALYLCASSLDRDIKNIQYFGAGTRLSVL.

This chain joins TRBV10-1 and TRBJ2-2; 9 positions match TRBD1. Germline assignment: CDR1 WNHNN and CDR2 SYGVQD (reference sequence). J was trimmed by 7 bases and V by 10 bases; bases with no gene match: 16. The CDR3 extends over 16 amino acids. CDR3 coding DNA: TGCGCCAACAGGGGGCTCCGACAGGGGGAAGGCGGGGAGCTGTTTTTT. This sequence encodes CANRGLRQGEGGELFF.

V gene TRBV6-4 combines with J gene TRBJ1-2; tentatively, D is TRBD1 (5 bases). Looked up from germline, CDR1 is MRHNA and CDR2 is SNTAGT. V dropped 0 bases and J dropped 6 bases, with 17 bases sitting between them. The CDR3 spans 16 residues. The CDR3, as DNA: TGTGCCAGCAGTGACTCGCGTGGGGCTTCAGTCGATGGCTACACCTTC. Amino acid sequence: CASSDSRGASVDGYTF.

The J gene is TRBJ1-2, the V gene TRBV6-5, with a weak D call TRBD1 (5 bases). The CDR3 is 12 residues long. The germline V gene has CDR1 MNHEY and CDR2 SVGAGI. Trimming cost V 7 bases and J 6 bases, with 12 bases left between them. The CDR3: CASTHGGNGYTF. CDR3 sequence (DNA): TGTGCCAGCACCCACGGGGGTAATGGCTACACCTTC.